This T cell receptor (beta chain) comes out of a study of blood T cell repertoires in COVID-19. Whole-study context: From the United States, Italy and Spain came samples of acute and convalescent COVID-19.

Germline lookup yields CDR1 MGHRA and CDR2 YSYEKL. The CDR3 spans 13 residues. V was cut by 0 bases and J by 8 bases, with 11 bases left in between. Sequenced by immunoSEQ multiplex PCR; TCRdb stores in-frame clones only, minus some. The sample lists tens of thousands of clones; 70% to 85% were seen once. This chain links TRBV4-1 with TRBJ2-7, with D possibly being TRBD2 (5 bases). The source of this sequence is a woman aged 45-60 years with acute or convalescent COVID-19. Sequencing was carried out using peripheral blood. This CDR3 reads CASSQDEGSQQYF. In DNA form, the CDR3 reads TGCGCCAGCAGCCAAGATGAGGGTTCGCAGCAGTACTTC.